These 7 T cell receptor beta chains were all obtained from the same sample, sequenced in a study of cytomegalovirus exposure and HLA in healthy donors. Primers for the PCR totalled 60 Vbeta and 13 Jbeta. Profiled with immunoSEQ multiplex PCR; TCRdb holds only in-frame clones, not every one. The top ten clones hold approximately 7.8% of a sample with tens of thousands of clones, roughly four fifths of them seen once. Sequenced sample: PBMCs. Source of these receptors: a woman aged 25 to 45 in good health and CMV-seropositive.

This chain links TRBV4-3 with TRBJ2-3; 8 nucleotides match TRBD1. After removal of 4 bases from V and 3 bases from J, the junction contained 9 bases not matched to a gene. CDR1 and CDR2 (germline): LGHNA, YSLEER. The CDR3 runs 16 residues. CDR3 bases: TGCGCCAGCAGCCCAGGACAGGGATTACAGACAGATACGCAGTATTTT. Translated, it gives CASSPGQGLQTDTQYF.

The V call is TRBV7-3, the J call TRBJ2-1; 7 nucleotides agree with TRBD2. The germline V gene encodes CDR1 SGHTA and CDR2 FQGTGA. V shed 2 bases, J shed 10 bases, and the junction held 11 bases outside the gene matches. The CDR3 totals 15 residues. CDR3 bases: TGTGCCAGCAGCTTACAATCAGGACTAGTCCCCGAGCAGTTCTTC. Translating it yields CASSLQSGLVPEQFF.

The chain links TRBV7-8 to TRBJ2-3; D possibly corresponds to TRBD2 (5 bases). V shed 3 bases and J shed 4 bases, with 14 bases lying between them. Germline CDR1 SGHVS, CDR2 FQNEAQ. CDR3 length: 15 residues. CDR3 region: CASSFGRTHSDTQYF. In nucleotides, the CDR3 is TGTGCCAGCAGCTTCGGACGGACTCACTCAGATACGCAGTATTTT.

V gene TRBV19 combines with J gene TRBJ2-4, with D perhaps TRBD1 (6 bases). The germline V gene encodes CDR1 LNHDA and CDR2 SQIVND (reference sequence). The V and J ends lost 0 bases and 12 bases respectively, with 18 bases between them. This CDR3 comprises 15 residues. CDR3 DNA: TGTGCCAGTAGTATAGAGGGGACAATCGGGTTTCCTCAGTACTTC. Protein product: CASSIEGTIGFPQYF.

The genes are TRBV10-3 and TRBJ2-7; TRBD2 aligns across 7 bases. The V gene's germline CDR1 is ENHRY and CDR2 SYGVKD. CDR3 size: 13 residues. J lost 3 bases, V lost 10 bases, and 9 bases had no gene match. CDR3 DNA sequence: TGTGCCACCGGACCGGGACTATACTACGAGCAGTACTTC. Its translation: CATGPGLYYEQYF.

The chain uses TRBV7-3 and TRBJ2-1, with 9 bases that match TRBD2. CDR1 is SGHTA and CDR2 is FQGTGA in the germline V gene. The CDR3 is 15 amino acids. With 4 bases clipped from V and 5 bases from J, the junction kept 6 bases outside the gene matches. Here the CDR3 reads CASSSSGLANNEQFF. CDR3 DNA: TGTGCCAGCAGCTCCTCGGGACTAGCTAACAATGAGCAGTTCTTC.

CDR3 nucleotides: TGTGCCAGCAGTTTAGTTCAAGCGGAGCCCTACAATGAGCAGTTCTTC. Amino acids: CASSLVQAEPYNEQFF. This chain joins TRBV28 and TRBJ2-1; TRBD2 might be the D (5 bases). The length of the CDR3 is 16 residues. Deletions cut 2 bases from V and 2 bases from J, with 13 bases between. Germline V gene data show CDR1 as MDHEN and CDR2 as SYDVKM.